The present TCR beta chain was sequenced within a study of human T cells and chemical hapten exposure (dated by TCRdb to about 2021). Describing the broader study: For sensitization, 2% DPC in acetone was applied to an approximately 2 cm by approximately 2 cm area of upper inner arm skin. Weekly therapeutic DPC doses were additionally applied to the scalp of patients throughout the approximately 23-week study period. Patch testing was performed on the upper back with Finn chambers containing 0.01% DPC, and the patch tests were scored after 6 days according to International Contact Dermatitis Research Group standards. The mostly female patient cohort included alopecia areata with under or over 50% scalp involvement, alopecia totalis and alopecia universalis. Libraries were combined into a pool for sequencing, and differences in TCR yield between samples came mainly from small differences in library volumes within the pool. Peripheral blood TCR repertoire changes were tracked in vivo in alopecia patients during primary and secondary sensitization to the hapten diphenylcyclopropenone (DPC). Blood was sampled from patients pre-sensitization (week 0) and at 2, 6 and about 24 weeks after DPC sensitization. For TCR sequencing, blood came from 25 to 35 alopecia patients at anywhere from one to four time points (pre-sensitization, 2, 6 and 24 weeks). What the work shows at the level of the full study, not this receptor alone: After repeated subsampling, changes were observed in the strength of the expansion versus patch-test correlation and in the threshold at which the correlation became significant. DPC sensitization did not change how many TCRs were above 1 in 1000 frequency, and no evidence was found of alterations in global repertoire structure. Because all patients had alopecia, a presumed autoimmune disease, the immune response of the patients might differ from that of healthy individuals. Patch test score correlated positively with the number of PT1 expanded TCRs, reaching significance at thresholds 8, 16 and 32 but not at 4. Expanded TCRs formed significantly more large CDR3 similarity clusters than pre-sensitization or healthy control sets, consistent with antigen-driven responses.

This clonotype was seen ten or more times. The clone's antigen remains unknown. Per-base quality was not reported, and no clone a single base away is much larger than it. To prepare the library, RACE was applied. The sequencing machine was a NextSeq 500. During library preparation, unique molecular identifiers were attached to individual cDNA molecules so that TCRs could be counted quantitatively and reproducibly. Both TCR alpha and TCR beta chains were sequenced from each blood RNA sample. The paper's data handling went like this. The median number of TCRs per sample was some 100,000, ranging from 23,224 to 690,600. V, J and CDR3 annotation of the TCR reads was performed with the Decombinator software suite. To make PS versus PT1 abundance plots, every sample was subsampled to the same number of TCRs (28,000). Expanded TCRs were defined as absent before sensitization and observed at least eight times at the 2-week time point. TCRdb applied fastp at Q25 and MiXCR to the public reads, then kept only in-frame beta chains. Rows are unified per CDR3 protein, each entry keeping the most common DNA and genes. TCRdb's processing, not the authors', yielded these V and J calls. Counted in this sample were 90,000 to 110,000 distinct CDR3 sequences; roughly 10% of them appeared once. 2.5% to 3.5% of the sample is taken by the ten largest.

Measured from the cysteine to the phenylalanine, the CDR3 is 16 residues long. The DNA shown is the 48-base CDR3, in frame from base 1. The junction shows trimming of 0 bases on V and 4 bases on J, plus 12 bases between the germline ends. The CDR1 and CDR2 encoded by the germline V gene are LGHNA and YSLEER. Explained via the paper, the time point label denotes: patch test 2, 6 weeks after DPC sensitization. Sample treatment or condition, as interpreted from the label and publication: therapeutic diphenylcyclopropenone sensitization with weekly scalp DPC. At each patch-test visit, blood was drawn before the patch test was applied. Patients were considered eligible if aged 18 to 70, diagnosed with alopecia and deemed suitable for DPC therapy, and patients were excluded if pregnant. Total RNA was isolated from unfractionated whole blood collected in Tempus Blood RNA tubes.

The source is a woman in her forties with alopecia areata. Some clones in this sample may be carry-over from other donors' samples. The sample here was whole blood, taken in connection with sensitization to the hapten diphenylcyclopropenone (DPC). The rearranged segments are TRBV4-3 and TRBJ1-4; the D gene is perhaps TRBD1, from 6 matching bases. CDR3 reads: CASSQDRGTYNEKLFF. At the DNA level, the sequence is TGCGCCAGCAGCCAAGATAGGGGGACTTATAATGAAAAACTGTTTTTT.